Reported below is one T cell receptor beta chain. The data stem from a study of blood T cell repertoires in COVID-19. Overall study context: The United States, Italy and Spain were the sources of the acute and convalescent COVID-19 samples. In each case, the material was cDNA or gDNA derived from T cells, B-cell-depleted T cells, or PBMCs.

Germline V lookup: CDR1 SEHNR, CDR2 FQNEAQ (reference sequence). V lost 11 bases to trimming and J lost 7 bases; unmatched junction nucleotides: 17. The length of the CDR3 is 15 residues. Enrollment of patients from Seattle took place during active infection, with longitudinal follow-up. In the source study's methods: Amplified reference gene primers provided the basis for estimating nucleated cell counts. Here immunoSEQ multiplex PCR was the method, and the copy in TCRdb shows in-frame clones only, minus some. The V and J calls and clone size are taken from that table; D and trimming were inferred from the DNA. Counted here are about 40,000 clones, approximately 90% occurring once; the ten biggest clones make up around 4.5%.

The clonotype comes from a man aged 60 to 75 with COVID-19, enrolled during active disease. V is TRBV7-9 and J is TRBJ2-1; the match to TRBD1 covers 7 bases. Material: peripheral blood. As DNA, the CDR3 is TGTGCCGCACTAAGTGATTGGGGACAGAAAAATGAGCAGTTCTTC. Translating it yields CAALSDWGQKNEQFF.